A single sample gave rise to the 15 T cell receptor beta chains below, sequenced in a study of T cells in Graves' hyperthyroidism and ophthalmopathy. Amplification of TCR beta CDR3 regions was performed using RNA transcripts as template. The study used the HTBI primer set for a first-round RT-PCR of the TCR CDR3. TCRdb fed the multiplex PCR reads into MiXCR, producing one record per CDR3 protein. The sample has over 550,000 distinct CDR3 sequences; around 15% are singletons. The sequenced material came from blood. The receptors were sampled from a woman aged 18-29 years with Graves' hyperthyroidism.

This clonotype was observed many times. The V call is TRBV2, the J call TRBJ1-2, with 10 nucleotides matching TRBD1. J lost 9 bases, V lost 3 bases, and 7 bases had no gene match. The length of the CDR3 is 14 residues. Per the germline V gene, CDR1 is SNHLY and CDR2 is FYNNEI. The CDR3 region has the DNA TGTGCCAGCAGTGACTGGGACAGGGGCTTAAGCTACACCTTC. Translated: CASSDWDRGLSYTF.

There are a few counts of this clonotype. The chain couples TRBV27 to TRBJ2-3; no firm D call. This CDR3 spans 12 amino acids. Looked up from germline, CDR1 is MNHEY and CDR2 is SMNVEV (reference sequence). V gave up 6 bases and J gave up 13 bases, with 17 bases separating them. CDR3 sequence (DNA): TGTGCCAGCAGCCCGGGCGGTCAACCTAAGTATTTT. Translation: CASSPGGQPKYF.

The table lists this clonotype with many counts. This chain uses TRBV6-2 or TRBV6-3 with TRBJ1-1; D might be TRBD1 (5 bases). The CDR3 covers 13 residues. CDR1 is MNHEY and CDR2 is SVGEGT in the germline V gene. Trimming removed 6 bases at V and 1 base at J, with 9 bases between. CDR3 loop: CASRVRENTEAFF. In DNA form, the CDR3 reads TGTGCCAGCAGGGTCAGGGAGAACACTGAAGCTTTCTTT.

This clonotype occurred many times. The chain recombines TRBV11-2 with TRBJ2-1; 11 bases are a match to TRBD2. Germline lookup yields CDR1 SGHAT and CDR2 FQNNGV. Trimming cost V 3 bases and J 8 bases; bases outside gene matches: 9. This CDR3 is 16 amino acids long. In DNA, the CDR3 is TGTGCCAGCAGCTTTGGGCTAGCGGGGGGTGGGGATGAGCAGTTCTTC. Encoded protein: CASSFGLAGGGDEQFF. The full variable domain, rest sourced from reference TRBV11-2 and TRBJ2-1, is EAGVAQSPRYKIIEKRQSVAFWCNPISGHATLYWYQQILGQGPKLLIQFQNNGVVDDSQLPKDRFSAERLKGVDSTLKIQPAKLEDSAVYLCASSFGLAGGGDEQFFGPGTRLTVL.

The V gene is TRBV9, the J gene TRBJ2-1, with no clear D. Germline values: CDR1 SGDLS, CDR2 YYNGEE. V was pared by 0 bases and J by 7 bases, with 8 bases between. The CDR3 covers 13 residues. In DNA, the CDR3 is TGTGCCAGCAGCGTAGATTCTCGGAATGAGCAGTTCTTC. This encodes CASSVDSRNEQFF.

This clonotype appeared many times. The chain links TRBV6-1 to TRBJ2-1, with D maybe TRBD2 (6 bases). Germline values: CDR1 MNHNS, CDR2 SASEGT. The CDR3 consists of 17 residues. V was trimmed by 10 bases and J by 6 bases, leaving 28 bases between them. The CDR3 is CATKTLDPSEGTNEQFF. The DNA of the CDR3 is TGTGCCACCAAAACCCTTGACCCTAGCGAGGGCACCAATGAGCAGTTCTTC.

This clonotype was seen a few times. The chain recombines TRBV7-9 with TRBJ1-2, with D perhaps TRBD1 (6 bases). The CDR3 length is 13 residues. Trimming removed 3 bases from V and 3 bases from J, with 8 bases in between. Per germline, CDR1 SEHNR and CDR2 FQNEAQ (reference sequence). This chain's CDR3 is CASSLDSYYGYTF. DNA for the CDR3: TGTGCCAGCAGCTTGGACAGCTACTATGGCTACACCTTC. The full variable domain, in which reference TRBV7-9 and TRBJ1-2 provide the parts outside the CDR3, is DTGVSQNPRHKITKRGQNVTFRCDPISEHNRLYWYRQTLGQGPEFLTYFQNEAQLEKSRLLSDRFSAERPKGSFSTLEIQRTEQGDSAMYLCASSLDSYYGYTFGSGTRLTVV.

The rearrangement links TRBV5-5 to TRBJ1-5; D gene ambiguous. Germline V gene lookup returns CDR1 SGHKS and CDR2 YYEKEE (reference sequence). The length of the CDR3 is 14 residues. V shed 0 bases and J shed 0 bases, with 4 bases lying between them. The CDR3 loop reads CASSLVYSNQPQHF. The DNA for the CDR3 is TGTGCCAGCAGCTTGGTCTATAGCAATCAGCCCCAGCATTTT.

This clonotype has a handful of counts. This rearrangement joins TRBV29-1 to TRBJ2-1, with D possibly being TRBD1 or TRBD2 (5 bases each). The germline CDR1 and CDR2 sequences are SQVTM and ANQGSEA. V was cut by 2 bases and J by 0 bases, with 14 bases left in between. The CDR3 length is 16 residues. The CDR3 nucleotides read TGCAGCGTTGAAAAATATCGGGGCAGCTCCTACAATGAGCAGTTCTTC. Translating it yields CSVEKYRGSSYNEQFF.

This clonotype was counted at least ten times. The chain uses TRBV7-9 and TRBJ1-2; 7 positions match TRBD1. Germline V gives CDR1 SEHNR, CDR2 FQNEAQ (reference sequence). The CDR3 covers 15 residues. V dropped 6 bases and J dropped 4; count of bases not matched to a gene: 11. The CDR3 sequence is CASSITGATFYGYTF. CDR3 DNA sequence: TGTGCCAGCAGTATTACAGGGGCCACATTCTATGGCTACACCTTC.

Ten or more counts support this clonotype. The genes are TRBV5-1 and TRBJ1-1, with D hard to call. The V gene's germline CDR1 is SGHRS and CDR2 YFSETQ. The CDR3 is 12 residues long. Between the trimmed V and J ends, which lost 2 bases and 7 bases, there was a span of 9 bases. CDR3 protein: CASSFGEGEAFF. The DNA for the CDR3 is TGCGCCAGCAGCTTCGGCGAGGGTGAAGCTTTCTTT. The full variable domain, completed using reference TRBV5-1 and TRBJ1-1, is KAGVTQTPRYLIKTRGQQVTLSCSPISGHRSVSWYQQTPGQGLQFLFEYFSETQRNKGNFPGRFSGRQFSNSRSEMNVSTLELGDSALYLCASSFGEGEAFFGQGTRLTVV.

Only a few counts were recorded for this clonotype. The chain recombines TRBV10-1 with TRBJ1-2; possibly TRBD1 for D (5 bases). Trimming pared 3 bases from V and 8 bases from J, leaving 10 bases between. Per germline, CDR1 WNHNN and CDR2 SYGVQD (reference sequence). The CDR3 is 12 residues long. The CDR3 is CASSDRGVGYTF. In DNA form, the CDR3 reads TGCGCCAGCAGTGATCGAGGGGTCGGCTACACCTTC.

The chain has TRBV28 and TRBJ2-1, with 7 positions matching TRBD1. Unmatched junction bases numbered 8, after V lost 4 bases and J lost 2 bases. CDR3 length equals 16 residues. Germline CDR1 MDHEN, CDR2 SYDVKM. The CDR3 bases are TGTGCCAGCAGTTGGGACAGACTAACCCCCTACAATGAGCAGTTCTTC. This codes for CASSWDRLTPYNEQFF.

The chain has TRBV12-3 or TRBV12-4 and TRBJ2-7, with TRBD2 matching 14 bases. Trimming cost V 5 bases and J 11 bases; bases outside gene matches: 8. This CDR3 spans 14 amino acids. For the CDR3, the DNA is TGTGCCAGCAGTGGGGGACTAGCGGGAGAGAAGGAGTACTTC. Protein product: CASSGGLAGEKEYF.

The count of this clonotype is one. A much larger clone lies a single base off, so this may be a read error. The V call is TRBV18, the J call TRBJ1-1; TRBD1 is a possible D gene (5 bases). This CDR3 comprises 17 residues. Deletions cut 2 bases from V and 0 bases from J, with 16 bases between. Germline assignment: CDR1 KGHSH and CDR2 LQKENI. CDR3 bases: TGTGCCAGCTCACCAAATGCATGCCGGGACGTGAACACTGAAGCTTTCTTT. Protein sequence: CASSPNACRDVNTEAFF.